The sequence of this TCR beta chain was determined in a study of T cells in Graves' hyperthyroidism and ophthalmopathy. About the research overall: Blood from the periphery was taken at initial diagnosis, before any treatment.

Looked up from germline, CDR1 is MDHEN and CDR2 is SYDVKM. There are 13 residues in the CDR3. Trimming removed 4 bases from V and 15 bases from J; junction bases left unmatched: 8. Findings and limits, study-wide: Ophthalmopathy was told apart from stable hyperthyroidism by a 13 V-J model.

Patients between 18 and 65 years old had hyperthyroidism, newly diagnosed and lasting under 2 months. This clonotype has a count of ten or more. What it recognizes is unknown. TCR beta CDR3 region amplification was performed from RNA transcripts. HTBI primers were employed in a first-round RT-PCR of the TCR CDR3. A single record per CDR3 protein comes from TCRdb applying MiXCR to the multiplex PCR reads. Of about 210,000 distinct CDR3 sequences listed, roughly a sixth were seen once; the top ten hold 50%. The receptor was isolated from a man aged 45 to 65 with Graves' hyperthyroidism. This chain connects TRBV28 to TRBJ2-1, with 11 nucleotides matching TRBD2. The sample consisted of blood. In nucleotides, the CDR3 is TGTGCCAGCAGTTCCGGGACTAGCGGTTTTTCGTTCTTC. This gives the protein CASSSGTSGFSFF.